These 21 T cell receptor beta chains originate from one sample sequenced in a study of cytomegalovirus exposure and HLA in healthy donors. The primer mix had 60 Vbeta and 13 Jbeta primers. Profiling relied on immunoSEQ multiplex PCR, and the TCRdb table lists in-frame clones only, not all of them. Found here are roughly 70,000 clones, around 72% of them singletons; the top ten hold around 15%. Sequencing used PBMCs. The receptors derive from a male donor in good health and CMV-seropositive.

This clone was counted between two and nine times. This chain connects TRBV7-3 to TRBJ2-5, with 7 bases that match TRBD2. CDR1 is SGHTA and CDR2 is FQGTGA in the germline V gene. Trimming took 1 base from V and 7 from J; bases not matched to a gene: 6. The CDR3 is 14 residues long. The CDR3 sequence is CASSLKSGEGTQYF. For the CDR3, the DNA is TGTGCCAGCAGCTTAAAGAGCGGGGAGGGGACCCAGTACTTC. Drawing the rest from reference TRBV7-3 and TRBJ2-5, the complete variable domain is GAGVSQTPSNKVTEKGKYVELRCDPISGHTALYWYRQSLGQGPEFLIYFQGTGAADDSGLPNDRFFAVRPEGSVSTLKIQRTERGDSAVYLCASSLKSGEGTQYFGPGTRLLVL.

V gene TRBV4-1 combines with J gene TRBJ1-3; 11 bases match TRBD1. From germline, CDR1 is MGHRA and CDR2 YSYEKL. Trimming at V came to 0 bases and at J to 1 base, leaving 5 bases not matched to a gene. CDR3 length: 18 amino acids. CDR3 nucleotide sequence: TGCGCCAGCAGCCAAGATAGGACAGGGGGCAGGTCTGGAAACACCATATATTTT. Translated: CASSQDRTGGRSGNTIYF.

The chain has TRBV5-1 and TRBJ1-1, with D unclear. Germline CDR1 reads SGHRS; CDR2 reads YFSETQ. The CDR3 is made up of 14 amino acids. Trimming took off 0 bases at V and 4 bases at J, with 10 bases between the two ends. Here the CDR3 DNA reads TGCGCCAGCAGCTTGGAGGGAGTAGGCACTGAAGCTTTCTTT. This codes for CASSLEGVGTEAFF. Looking up the rest from reference TRBV5-1 and TRBJ1-1 gives the full variable domain: KAGVTQTPRYLIKTRGQQVTLSCSPISGHRSVSWYQQTPGQGLQFLFEYFSETQRNKGNFPGRFSGRQFSNSRSEMNVSTLELGDSALYLCASSLEGVGTEAFFGQGTRLTVV.

The chain employs TRBV10-2 and TRBJ2-7; perhaps TRBD2 as D (6 bases). This CDR3 contains 16 residues. V was cut by 1 base and J by 6 bases, with 19 bases left in between. Germline V CDR1 and CDR2: WSHSY, SAAADI. Written as DNA, the CDR3 is TGCGCCAGCAGTGAGTGGGTCGGGAGCCCTCGGGGCGAGCAGTACTTC. Amino acid sequence: CASSEWVGSPRGEQYF.

The V and J genes are TRBV5-1 and TRBJ1-3; tentative D call: TRBD1 (5 bases). The V and J ends lost 0 bases and 1 base respectively, with 11 bases between them. Per the germline V gene, CDR1 is SGHRS and CDR2 is YFSETQ. The CDR3 extends over 16 amino acids. The CDR3 DNA sequence: TGCGCCAGCAGCTTGGGGGTCCAGGGTTCTGGAAACACCATATATTTT. This codes for CASSLGVQGSGNTIYF.

The chain carries TRBV6-1 and TRBJ2-2, with 9 bases aligning to TRBD1. The CDR3 has 16 amino acids. With 4 bases clipped from V and 7 bases from J, the junction kept 10 bases outside the gene matches. Germline lookup yields CDR1 MNHNS and CDR2 SASEGT. The CDR3 sequence: CASSGGTGKGIGELFF. The CDR3 nucleotides are TGTGCCAGCAGTGGAGGGACAGGGAAAGGAATCGGGGAGCTGTTTTTT.

The V call is TRBV6-5, the J call TRBJ1-4; TRBD1 is a possible D gene (6 bases). The germline V and J ends were trimmed by 2 bases and 7 bases, with 14 bases remaining between them. The CDR3 is 15 amino acids. Germline CDR1 is MNHEY and CDR2 is SVGAGI. CDR3 DNA: TGTGCCAGCAGTTACCCGGACAGCGGAGGTGAAAAACTGTTTTTT. Its protein is CASSYPDSGGEKLFF.

The chain combines TRBV7-9 with TRBJ1-2; the D is unclear. Trimming took 0 bases from V and 3 from J, leaving 11 bases between them. This CDR3 is 15 amino acids long. CDR1 is SEHNR, CDR2 FQNEAQ, per germline (reference sequence). The CDR3 reads CASSLAAGHYYGYTF. CDR3 bases: TGTGCCAGCAGCTTAGCCGCGGGCCATTACTATGGCTACACCTTC. The entire variable domain, with the rest obtained from reference TRBV7-9 and TRBJ1-2, is as follows: DTGVSQNPRHKITKRGQNVTFRCDPISEHNRLYWYRQTLGQGPEFLTYFQNEAQLEKSRLLSDRFSAERPKGSFSTLEIQRTEQGDSAMYLCASSLAAGHYYGYTFGSGTRLTVV.

This chain uses TRBV6-4 with TRBJ1-1; 7 bases align to TRBD1. The V gene's germline CDR1 is MRHNA and CDR2 SNTAGT. With 2 bases clipped from V and 1 base from J, the junction kept 1 base outside the gene matches. The length of the CDR3 is 14 residues. The CDR3 region is CASSDGQENTEAFF. In DNA form, the CDR3 reads TGTGCCAGCAGTGACGGACAGGAGAACACTGAAGCTTTCTTT.

This sequence joins TRBV14 and TRBJ2-3; 10 bases match TRBD2. Germline-derived CDR1 and CDR2 are SGHDN and FVKESK. With 1 base clipped from V and 3 bases from J, the junction kept 10 bases outside the gene matches. The CDR3 contains 18 residues. The CDR3 DNA reads as TGTGCCAGCAGCCAAGTGATAGCTAGCGGGAGATGGACAGATACGCAGTATTTT. Translated: CASSQVIASGRWTDTQYF.

The table lists this clone with a few counts. The CDR3: CASSLGGATGYTF. For the CDR3, the DNA is TGTGCCAGCAGCTTAGGCGGGGCCACTGGCTACACCTTC. V usage is TRBV7-2 and J usage is TRBJ1-2, with D perhaps matching TRBD1 (5 bases). CDR1 is SGHTA and CDR2 is FQGNSA in the germline V gene. V was cut by 1 base and J by 7 bases, with 10 bases left in between. CDR3 size: 13 residues.

The chain recombines TRBV7-2 with TRBJ1-5; no definite D call. The V end lost 1 base, the J end lost 4 bases, and 11 bases lay between the germline ends. Germline V CDR1 and CDR2: SGHTA, FQGNSA. This CDR3 comprises 15 residues. CDR3 region: CASSLDQRRNQPQHF. The CDR3, as DNA: TGTGCCAGCAGCTTAGATCAGCGGCGTAATCAGCCCCAGCATTTT.

V and J are TRBV11-3 and TRBJ2-1; 9 nucleotides agree with TRBD2. V was clipped by 1 base and J by 8 bases; unmatched bases: 9. The CDR3 consists of 16 residues. Germline V CDR1 and CDR2: SGHNT, YENEEA. The CDR3 protein is CASSLGLAGPRDEQFF. In DNA, the CDR3 is TGTGCCAGCAGCTTAGGGCTAGCGGGGCCCCGGGATGAGCAGTTCTTC.

The gene calls are TRBV4-1 and TRBJ2-3, with 8 bases that match TRBD1. CDR1 is MGHRA and CDR2 is YSYEKL in the germline V gene. V trimming: 3 bases; J trimming: 5 bases; junction bases outside the gene matches: 7. The CDR3 consists of 15 residues. The CDR3 DNA is TGCGCCAGCAGCCAGCTGACAGGGGATCGAGATACGCAGTATTTT. It is translated as CASSQLTGDRDTQYF.

The CDR3 is CSVDGTGAGNEQFF. CDR3 nucleotides: TGCAGCGTTGATGGGACAGGGGCGGGCAATGAGCAGTTCTTC. This chain links TRBV29-1 with TRBJ2-1; 10 positions match TRBD1. The CDR3 sequence is 14 residues long. Looked up from germline, CDR1 is SQVTM and CDR2 is ANQGSEA. The J segment lost 6 bases and the V segment lost 3 bases, leaving 5 bases of the junction unmatched.

This sequence joins TRBV7-9 and TRBJ1-1; no definite D call. This CDR3 comprises 15 residues. Germline-derived CDR1 and CDR2 are SEHNR and FQNEAQ (reference sequence). V was cut by 0 bases and J by 2 bases, with 10 bases left in between. The DNA for the CDR3 is TGTGCCAGCAGCTTAGCCCCCACAGAAAACACTGAAGCTTTCTTT. It encodes CASSLAPTENTEAFF.

The rearrangement links TRBV6-1 to TRBJ1-5, with a possible D match to TRBD1 (6 bases). There are 12 residues in the CDR3. The V and J ends lost 8 bases and 7 bases respectively, with 12 bases between them. Germline CDR1 and CDR2: MNHNS and SASEGT. Written as DNA, the CDR3 is TGTGCCAGCCAACAGGGAAACCAGCCCCAGCATTTT. This sequence encodes CASQQGNQPQHF.

Here the CDR3 DNA reads TGTGCCAGCAGCTTAGGGACAGGGAGAGGCGAAGCTTTCTTT. Protein product: CASSLGTGRGEAFF. V gene TRBV7-2 combines with J gene TRBJ1-1; 8 nucleotides line up with TRBD1. The CDR3 consists of 14 residues. Germline V gene data show CDR1 as SGHTA and CDR2 as FQGNSA. J was trimmed by 8 bases and V by 1 base; bases with no gene match: 6.

V is TRBV16 and J is TRBJ2-7; the match to TRBD2 covers 13 bases. CDR1 and CDR2 from the germline V gene are KGHSY and FQNENV. The V segment lost 4 bases and the J segment 1 base; nucleotides outside the gene matches: 7. The CDR3 is 17 amino acids. The CDR3 region is CASSPRLAGGGSYEQYF. As DNA, the CDR3 is TGTGCCAGCAGCCCACGACTAGCGGGAGGAGGGTCCTACGAGCAGTACTTC. The full variable domain, with the rest looked up from reference TRBV16 and TRBJ2-7, is GEEVAQTPKHLVRGEGQKAKLYCAPIKGHSYVFWYQQVLKNEFKFLISFQNENVFDETGMPKERFSAKCLPNSPCSLEIQATKLEDSAVYFCASSPRLAGGGSYEQYFGPGTRLTVT.

V usage is TRBV6-5 and J usage is TRBJ2-5; D call uncertain. The CDR3 has 13 amino acids. V gave up 3 bases and J gave up 4 bases, with 9 bases separating them. The germline V gene has CDR1 MNHEY and CDR2 SVGAGI. Here the CDR3 reads CASSYLNGETQYF. The CDR3 DNA follows: TGTGCCAGCAGTTATCTTAACGGAGAGACCCAGTACTTC.

The sample holds a few counts of this clone. As DNA, the CDR3 is TGTGCCAGCAGTTTGGACCGGGGGAGGGGTCAGCCCCAGCATTTT. This sequence encodes CASSLDRGRGQPQHF. V usage is TRBV6-6 and J usage is TRBJ1-5; TRBD1 might be the D (5 bases). This CDR3 is built from 15 residues. CDR1 and CDR2 (germline): MNHNY, SVGAGI (reference sequence). The V end was cut by 4 bases, the J end by 6 bases, with 16 bases between.